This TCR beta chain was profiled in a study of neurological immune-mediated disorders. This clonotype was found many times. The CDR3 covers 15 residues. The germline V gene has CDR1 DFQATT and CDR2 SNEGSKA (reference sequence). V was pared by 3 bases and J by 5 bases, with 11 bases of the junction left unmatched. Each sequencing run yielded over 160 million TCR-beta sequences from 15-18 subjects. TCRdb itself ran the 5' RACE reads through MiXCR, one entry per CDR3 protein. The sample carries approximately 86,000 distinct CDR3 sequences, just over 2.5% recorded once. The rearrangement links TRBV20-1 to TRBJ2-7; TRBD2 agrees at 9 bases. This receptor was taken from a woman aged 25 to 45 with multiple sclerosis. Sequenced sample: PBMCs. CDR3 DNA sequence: TGCAGTGCTAGCCCCCCCGCGGGAGGGAAAAACGAGCAGTACTTC. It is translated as CSASPPAGGKNEQYF.